This TCR beta chain is from a study of shared clonotypes between healthy human individuals. As for the study in general: Three CD4 naive, three CD4 memory, two CD8 naive and one CD8 memory plate were used per donor.

This clone was picked up one time. The input for sorted-subset replicate PCRs was about 200 ng DNA, approximately 30,000 T cell genomes. Produced via immunoSEQ multiplex PCR; TCRdb's table is partial and in-frame only. This sample has about 230,000 clones; approximately 65% occur once, and the top ten carry around 10%. Researchers partitioned CD4+ cells into CD45RA+ naive and CD45RA-negative memory subsets. V was pared by 8 bases and J by 2 bases, with 13 bases between. CDR3 length: 13 residues. Germline V gene data show CDR1 as LNHNV and CDR2 as YYDKDF (reference sequence). The rearrangement uses TRBV15 and TRBJ2-7, with D perhaps given as TRBD1 or TRBD2 (5 bases each). The TCR originated in a man younger than 40 in good health. The sample was memory CD4+ T cells sorted from blood. The sample's subset: CD45RA-negative fraction. CDR3 in amino acids: CATGRDGAYEQYF. CDR3 DNA sequence: TGTGCCACCGGCCGGGACGGGGCCTACGAGCAGTACTTC.